This is a list of T cell receptor beta chains from one sample in a study of blood T cell repertoires in COVID-19. Profiled with immunoSEQ multiplex PCR; TCRdb holds only in-frame clones, not every one. The table shows 65,000 or so clones, with about 81% occurring only once. The sequencing sample was made of peripheral blood. The receptor set was obtained from an elderly man with acute or convalescent COVID-19. The CDR3 runs from the conserved cysteine through the conserved F or W. The D gene is left open where the match is weak. Where a row states a size, it is once, few, many or the class of an expanded clone; other rows omit it.

clone_size,j_call,v_call,d_call,cdr3_nt,cdr3_aa
NA,TRBJ1-1,TRBV3-1/TRBV3-2,TRBD1,TGTGCCAGCAGGAATCAGGGGGACACTGAAGCTTTCTTT,CASRNQGDTEAFF
NA,TRBJ1-2,TRBV3-1/TRBV3-2,TRBD1,TGTGCCAGCAGCCAAGCAGGGGGCTATGAGGGTGGCTACACCTTC,CASSQAGGYEGGYTF
NA,TRBJ1-6,TRBV7-9,TRBD1,TGTGCCAGCAGCTCCCGGACAGGGGGCATATATAATTCACCCCTCCACTTT,CASSSRTGGIYNSPLHF
NA,TRBJ2-5,TRBV18,NA,TGTGCCAGCTCACCCTCGGGGGAAGAGACCCAGTACTTC,CASSPSGEETQYF
NA,TRBJ2-1,TRBV6-2/TRBV6-3,NA,TGTGCCAGCAGTTACTCGGGCGGGACCCACAATGAGCAGTTCTTC,CASSYSGGTHNEQFF
NA,TRBJ2-1,TRBV28,TRBD2,TGTGCCAGCAGTTTAAGCGGGGGGGGTGCCTACAATGAGCAGTTCTTC,CASSLSGGGAYNEQFF
once,TRBJ2-1,TRBV11-1,NA,TGTGCCAGCAGCTTAGCTAGAAACAATGAGCAGTTCTTC,CASSLARNNEQFF
NA,TRBJ1-1,TRBV6-5,NA,TGTGCCAGCACTCACCCGGGACACCGGAACACTGAAGCTTTCTTT,CASTHPGHRNTEAFF
NA,TRBJ1-2,TRBV6-5,TRBD1,TGTGCCAGCAGTTACTCCTCCACAGGGGATGGCTACACCTTC,CASSYSSTGDGYTF
NA,TRBJ1-2,TRBV4-2,TRBD1,TGTGCCAGCAGCCAAGATCCGACAGGGGACTATGGCTACACCTTC,CASSQDPTGDYGYTF
NA,TRBJ1-2,TRBV28,NA,TGTGCCAGCAGTTTACAGGGGACGGGCTACACCTTC,CASSLQGTGYTF